What follows describes a single TCR beta chain. Its specificity is unknown. A CD45RA-negative memory subset and a CD45RA+ naive subset were separated from the CD4+ cells. The data were produced by immunoSEQ multiplex PCR, yet TCRdb's version contains in-frame clones alone and is incomplete. The repertoire holds 2 million to 3 million clones, roughly 93% seen once, with around 0.4% in the top ten. These data are taken from a study of shared clonotypes between healthy human individuals. Overall study: Every donor yielded three CD4 naive, three CD4 memory, two CD8 naive and one CD8 memory plate.

Trimming removed 2 bases at V and 6 bases at J, with 14 bases between. This CDR3 has 15 amino acids. Germline CDR1 is MDHEN and CDR2 is SYDVKM. Whole-study results and caveats: A small donor pool kept down the genetic and exposure-history diversity that was represented. Naive subsets usually exceeded memory subsets in estimated richness.

This sequence was found in a man younger than 30 in good health. Some clones in this sample may be carry-over from other donors' samples. This chain uses TRBV28 with TRBJ1-5, with D tentatively TRBD1 (5 bases). The material sequenced was naive CD4+ T cells from PBMCs. Indicated subset: CD45RA+ positively selected. CDR3 residues: CASSLAEGIRQPQHF. The CDR3 DNA sequence: TGTGCCAGCAGTTTAGCCGAGGGGATACGTCAGCCCCAGCATTTT.